The 27 T cell receptor beta chains presented below share a single source sample, sequenced in a study of cytomegalovirus exposure and HLA in healthy donors. The PCR was carried out with 60 Vbeta primers and 13 Jbeta primers. Using immunoSEQ multiplex PCR, the repertoire was profiled, and TCRdb retains in-frame clones only, with some absent. The table shows 95,000 to 120,000 clones, with about 78% occurring only once. The sample consisted of PBMCs. These receptors all come from a young woman in good health and CMV-seropositive.

This clone turned up a few times. The chain recombines TRBV5-1 with TRBJ2-3; TRBD2 aligns across 7 bases. The V gene's germline CDR1 is SGHRS and CDR2 YFSETQ. Losses at the gene ends were 6 bases for V and 2 bases for J; bases not matched to a gene: 9. The CDR3 runs 15 residues. CDR3 sequence (DNA): TGCGCCAGCACCAAAACAGCGGGGAACACAGATACGCAGTATTTT. Translating it yields CASTKTAGNTDTQYF.

V is TRBV5-1 and J is TRBJ2-3; TRBD2 aligns across 7 bases. The V and J ends lost 4 bases and 5 bases, in that order; junction bases with no gene match: 16. This CDR3 is 17 amino acids long. Germline V lookup: CDR1 SGHRS, CDR2 YFSETQ. The CDR3 protein is CASSREGRAGALDTQYF. The DNA of the CDR3 is TGCGCCAGCAGCAGGGAGGGACGGGCGGGAGCCCTAGATACGCAGTATTTT.

The chain uses TRBV13 and TRBJ2-3, with D maybe TRBD2 (7 bases). V was pared by 1 base and J by 6 bases, with 8 bases between. The germline gives CDR1 PRHDT, CDR2 FYEKMQ (reference sequence). The CDR3 length is 13 residues. DNA for the CDR3: TGTGCCAGCAGCTTAGAGGGGGGGGATACGCAGTATTTT. Its translation: CASSLEGGDTQYF.

The chain links TRBV9 to TRBJ2-3; 7 bases map to TRBD1. Germline V gene data show CDR1 as SGDLS and CDR2 as YYNGEE. This CDR3 has 15 amino acids. V gave up 3 bases and J gave up 0 bases; unmatched junction bases: 4. Written as DNA, the CDR3 is TGTGCCAGCAGCGCGGGGACAGCTAGCACAGATACGCAGTATTTT. Amino acid sequence: CASSAGTASTDTQYF.

This clone was detected only once. This rearrangement joins TRBV18 to TRBJ1-1; D not certain. Germline values: CDR1 KGHSH, CDR2 LQKENI. V dropped 4 bases and J dropped 3 bases, with 21 bases sitting between them. This CDR3 comprises 17 residues. The DNA of the CDR3 is TGTGCCAGCTCACATAGTCGGGCTCTTCACGGGGACACTGAAGCTTTCTTT. Translating gives CASSHSRALHGDTEAFF.

The chain links TRBV5-1 to TRBJ1-1; TRBD1 is a possible D gene (5 bases). V shed 5 bases and J shed 3 bases, with 14 bases lying between them. The germline V gene encodes CDR1 SGHRS and CDR2 YFSETQ. The CDR3 length is 14 residues. CDR3 in amino acids: CASRRQPVDTEAFF. For the CDR3, the DNA is TGCGCCAGCAGAAGACAGCCGGTAGACACTGAAGCTTTCTTT.

The chain uses TRBV19 and TRBJ2-6; tentatively, D is TRBD1 (6 bases). The CDR3 has 15 amino acids. Germline CDR1 reads LNHDA; CDR2 reads SQIVND (reference sequence). The germline V and J ends were trimmed by 6 bases and 0 bases, with 9 bases remaining between them. The CDR3 is CASSGQSSGANVLTF. In DNA, the CDR3 is TGTGCCAGTAGCGGACAGAGCTCTGGGGCCAACGTCCTGACTTTC. Combining the CDR3 with reference TRBV19 and TRBJ2-6 gives the whole variable domain DGGITQSPKYLFRKEGQNVTLSCEQNLNHDAMYWYRQDPGQGLRLIYYSQIVNDFQKGDIAEGYSVSREKKESFPLTVTSAQKNPTAFYLCASSGQSSGANVLTFGAGSRLTVL.

J is TRBJ2-3 and V is TRBV7-6; D unresolved. This CDR3 is 15 amino acids long. Germline V gene lookup returns CDR1 SGHVS and CDR2 FNYEAQ. Trimming removed 2 bases from V and 3 bases from J, with 12 bases in between. CDR3 in DNA: TGTGCCAGCAGCTTAATACAGAGTAGGACAGATACGCAGTATTTT. Its protein product is CASSLIQSRTDTQYF.

This rearrangement joins TRBV6-1 to TRBJ2-1; TRBD2 matches at 12 bases. With 4 bases clipped from V and 6 bases from J, the junction kept 4 bases outside the gene matches. The germline V gene encodes CDR1 MNHNS and CDR2 SASEGT. This CDR3 is 15 amino acids long. This CDR3 reads CASSGLAGVGNEQFF. The CDR3 DNA reads as TGTGCCAGCAGTGGACTAGCGGGAGTGGGCAATGAGCAGTTCTTC.

This chain connects TRBV19 to TRBJ1-4, with 7 bases lining up with TRBD1. Germline lookup yields CDR1 LNHDA and CDR2 SQIVND (reference sequence). This CDR3 spans 16 amino acids. V shed 1 base, J shed 6 bases, and the junction held 8 bases outside the gene matches. The CDR3 loop is CASSIVHRGRDEKLFF. DNA for the CDR3: TGTGCCAGTAGTATAGTCCACAGGGGAAGGGATGAAAAACTGTTTTTT.

The table lists this clone with a few counts. The chain uses TRBV7-8 and TRBJ1-1; tentative D call: TRBD1 (5 bases). The germline V gene has CDR1 SGHVS and CDR2 FQNEAQ. This CDR3 has 16 residues. Trimming removed 1 base from V and 7 bases from J, with 19 bases in between. The CDR3 DNA is TGTGCCAGCAGCTTAGTCCCCCCAGGGAATCAAGGTGAAGCTTTCTTT. The encoded protein is CASSLVPPGNQGEAFF. The full variable domain, in which reference TRBV7-8 and TRBJ1-1 provide the parts outside the CDR3, is GAGVSQSPRYKVAKRGQDVALRCDPISGHVSLFWYQQALGQGPEFLTYFQNEAQLDKSGLPSDRFFAERPEGSVSTLKIQRTQQEDSAVYLCASSLVPPGNQGEAFFGQGTRLTVV.

The chain has TRBV29-1 and TRBJ1-3; 7 bases are shared with TRBD1. This CDR3 comprises 13 residues. Germline V gives CDR1 SQVTM, CDR2 ANQGSEA. J gave up 3 bases and V 3 bases, and 2 bases lay outside the gene matches. The CDR3 region is CSVDSGGGNTIYF. In nucleotides, the CDR3 is TGCAGCGTTGATTCAGGGGGTGGAAACACCATATATTTT.

J is TRBJ2-1 and V is TRBV29-1; 7 bases line up with TRBD1. V shed 6 bases and J 0 bases; nucleotides not matched to a gene: 20. The length of the CDR3 is 19 residues. CDR1 and CDR2 (germline): SQVTM, ANQGSEA. CDR3 amino acids: CSVGVVRGSAQSSYNEQFF. The CDR3 nucleotides are TGCAGCGTGGGGGTTGTCAGGGGGTCGGCCCAGAGCTCCTACAATGAGCAGTTCTTC.

V gene TRBV9 combines with J gene TRBJ2-1; 12 bases map to TRBD2. Trimming took 4 bases from V and 3 from J; bases not matched to a gene: 5. Germline-derived CDR1 and CDR2 are SGDLS and YYNGEE. The CDR3 loop spans 16 amino acids. The CDR3 sequence is CASSLRLAGDYNEQFF. CDR3 sequence (DNA): TGTGCCAGCAGCTTACGACTAGCGGGGGACTACAATGAGCAGTTCTTC. Drawing the rest from reference TRBV9 and TRBJ2-1, the complete variable domain is DSGVTQTPKHLITATGQRVTLRCSPRSGDLSVYWYQQSLDQGLQFLIQYYNGEERAKGNILERFSAQQFPDLHSELNLSSLELGDSALYFCASSLRLAGDYNEQFFGPGTRLTVL.

V gene TRBV30 combines with J gene TRBJ2-7; D perhaps matches TRBD1 (6 bases). With 4 bases removed from V and 3 bases from J, the gap between germline ends came to 16 bases. From germline, CDR1 is GTSNPN and CDR2 SVGIG (reference sequence). The CDR3 runs to 14 residues. CDR3 DNA sequence: TGTGCCTGGAAAGGACAGACCCTTATCTACGAGCAGTACTTC. This encodes CAWKGQTLIYEQYF.

This chain joins TRBV4-1 and TRBJ1-1; D is perhaps TRBD1 (5 bases). There are 13 residues in the CDR3. V lost 4 bases and J lost 6, with 12 bases in between. Germline lookup yields CDR1 MGHRA and CDR2 YSYEKL. CDR3 DNA: TGCGCCAGCAGCCGGCCGGGGGGGGCTGAAGCTTTCTTT. It is translated as CASSRPGGAEAFF.

The chain recombines TRBV28 with TRBJ2-3; 7 bases align to TRBD1. Germline lookup yields CDR1 MDHEN and CDR2 SYDVKM. CDR3 length: 15 residues. V was clipped by 5 bases and J by 3 bases; unmatched bases: 8. The CDR3 nucleotides read TGTGCCAGCAGTCTACGACAGGGAAGTACAGATACGCAGTATTTT. Its translation is CASSLRQGSTDTQYF.

The rearrangement joins TRBV30 to TRBJ2-5, with D possibly matching TRBD2 (7 bases). V lost 1 base to trimming and J lost 5 bases, with 14 bases between them. The CDR3 spans 14 residues. The germline V gene encodes CDR1 GTSNPN and CDR2 SVGIG (reference sequence). CDR3 sequence reads: CAWSGGGRAETQYF. CDR3 coding DNA: TGTGCCTGGAGTGGGGGGGGCAGGGCGGAGACCCAGTACTTC.

V gene TRBV27 combines with J gene TRBJ2-1; D gene uncertain. This CDR3 contains 18 residues. In germline, CDR1 is MNHEY, CDR2 SMNVEV (reference sequence). V was clipped by 0 bases and J by 5 bases, with 20 bases between them. CDR3 nucleotides: TGTGCCAGCAGTTTATCTATCTCTAGTGCACTTTTTAACAATGAGCAGTTCTTC. Translating gives CASSLSISSALFNNEQFF.

The chain recombines TRBV5-1 with TRBJ2-5; TRBD1 agrees at 8 bases. The J call is doubtful: the DNA matches TRBJ2-7 better. The germline V gene has CDR1 SGHRS and CDR2 YFSETQ. The CDR3 covers 15 residues. The DNA for the CDR3 is TGCGCCAGCAGCATTATGGGACAGGTAGACTACGAGCAGTACTTC. Encoded protein: CASSIMGQVDYEQYF.

CDR3 loop: CASSHAIGEGGYTF. CDR3 in DNA: TGTGCCAGCAGTCACGCGATTGGGGAGGGTGGCTACACCTTC. The chain employs TRBV5-6 and TRBJ1-2; D call uncertain. The CDR3 runs 14 residues. Germline-derived CDR1 and CDR2 are SGHDT and YYEEEE. V was cut by 5 bases and J by 7 bases, with 18 bases left in between.

J is TRBJ1-3 and V is TRBV7-8; D is unclear. The germline CDR1 and CDR2 sequences are SGHVS and FQNEAQ. CDR3 size: 14 residues. The ends were cut back, 2 bases at V and 2 bases at J, with 7 bases in the middle. This chain's CDR3 is CASSLNPAGNTIYF. The CDR3, as DNA: TGTGCCAGCAGCTTAAATCCCGCTGGAAACACCATATATTTT.

The J gene is TRBJ1-3, the V gene TRBV7-9, with a possible D match to TRBD1 (5 bases). The CDR3 contains 15 residues. The germline CDR1 and CDR2 sequences are SEHNR and FQNEAQ (reference sequence). Trimming left V 5 bases short and J 0 bases short, with 11 bases between. The CDR3 coding sequence is TGTGCCAGCAGCCTCGACAGTTACTCTGGAAACACCATATATTTT. Translated: CASSLDSYSGNTIYF.

The chain recombines TRBV4-2 with TRBJ2-1; 12 bases agree with TRBD2. Germline CDR1 and CDR2: LGHNA and YNFKEQ. This CDR3 region has 21 residues. Losses at the gene ends were 0 bases for V and 5 bases for J; bases not matched to a gene: 17. The CDR3 spells CASSQEGGRGLAGGVNNEQFF. Here the CDR3 DNA reads TGTGCCAGCAGCCAAGAAGGGGGCCGGGGGCTAGCGGGGGGGGTTAACAATGAGCAGTTCTTC.

This sequence joins TRBV5-1 and TRBJ2-3, with TRBD2 matching 9 bases. The germline gives CDR1 SGHRS, CDR2 YFSETQ. The V segment lost 4 bases and the J segment 4 bases; nucleotides outside the gene matches: 4. This CDR3 region has 14 residues. CDR3 bases: TGCGCCAGCAGCGAAGCGGGAGGTTCAGATACGCAGTATTTT. Residues: CASSEAGGSDTQYF. Using reference TRBV5-1 and TRBJ2-3 for the parts outside the CDR3, the full variable domain is KAGVTQTPRYLIKTRGQQVTLSCSPISGHRSVSWYQQTPGQGLQFLFEYFSETQRNKGNFPGRFSGRQFSNSRSEMNVSTLELGDSALYLCASSEAGGSDTQYFGPGTRLTVL.

Comments on this clone: Compared with germline, one end of the junction differs, possibly owing to a read error. The identical CDR3 is also encoded by other nucleotide sequences in the sample. The chain couples TRBV7-7 to TRBJ2-1; the match to TRBD1 covers 7 bases. Germline V gene data show CDR1 as SSHAT and CDR2 as FNYEAQ (reference sequence). The CDR3 is made up of 17 amino acids. In DNA, the CDR3 is TGTGCTAGCAGCTTAGCGCAAGGGGGCGCGTCCTATAATGAGCAGTTCTTC. Translation gives CASSLAQGGASYNEQFF.

The chain is built from TRBV2 and TRBJ2-7; 12 bases align to TRBD2. The germline V gene encodes CDR1 SNHLY and CDR2 FYNNEI. The CDR3 runs to 15 residues. J gave up 0 bases and V 6 bases, and 3 bases lay outside the gene matches. CDR3 in DNA: TGTGCCAGCAGCAAACTAGCGGGGGGCTCCTACGAGCAGTACTTC. It yields the protein CASSKLAGGSYEQYF. Full variable domain (rest looked up from reference TRBV2 and TRBJ2-7): EPEVTQTPSHQVTQMGQEVILRCVPISNHLYFYWYRQILGQKVEFLVSFYNNEISEKSEIFDDQFSVERPDGSNFTLKIRSTKLEDSAMYFCASSKLAGGSYEQYFGPGTRLTVT.